The present T cell receptor (beta chain) was sequenced within a study of blood T cells in healthy people across ages. Study-level points and caveats: Unsorted PBMCs prevented conclusive naive versus antigen-experienced comparison. In long-lived donors, naive CD4+ cell counts and diversity exceeded those of aged donors.

The length of the CDR3 is 17 residues. J was trimmed by 0 bases and V by 0 bases; bases with no gene match: 1. In germline, CDR1 is SGDLS, CDR2 YYNGEE. Staff drew around 10 milliliters of peripheral blood from each donor. A J-beta primer mix and a sample-barcoded 5' primer were used in a second PCR of roughly 6 to 12 cycles. Each CDR3 protein is one row after TCRdb ran MiXCR on the 5' RACE reads. The data show 550,000 to 750,000 distinct CDR3 sequences, roughly 21% seen once. Remarks on this clonotype: Its target is not known.

This chain joins TRBV9 and TRBJ2-3; 13 bases are a match to TRBD2. Material: blood. The receptor was derived from a man in his sixties or seventies in good health. CDR3 protein: CASSVGTSGRSTDTQYF. The DNA of the CDR3 is TGTGCCAGCAGCGTAGGGACTAGCGGGAGAAGCACAGATACGCAGTATTTT.